This TCR beta chain stems from a study of T cell changes during pregnancy in multiple sclerosis. The junction had 8 bases not matched to a gene; V was cut back by 4 bases and J by 4 bases. The germline CDR1 and CDR2 sequences are MGHRA and YSYEKL. The CDR3 totals 16 residues. The protocol was immunoSEQ multiplex PCR, while the TCRdb copy is restricted to in-frame clones and leaves out a portion. The sample consists of roughly 51,000 clones, 92% of them appearing once. The sequence was collected from a female donor in good health, enrolled as a control in a pregnancy study. V is TRBV4-1 and J is TRBJ2-1, with TRBD1 identical over 9 bases. The starting material was CD4+ T cells from peripheral blood mononuclear cells, obtained after pregnancy. CDR3 in DNA: TGCGCCAGCAGCCGAGAAACGGGACAGGGATACAATGAGCAGTTCTTC. It specifies CASSRETGQGYNEQFF.